The 13 T cell receptor beta chains listed next were all sequenced from one sample in a study of blood T cell repertoires in COVID-19. Only in-frame clones appear in the TCRdb table, and some are missing; sequencing was by immunoSEQ multiplex PCR. Of around 340,000 clones listed, 65% to 90% were seen once; the top ten hold around 4.5%. Sequences were obtained from PBMCs or T cells enriched from blood (not recorded which). The origin of the receptors is a middle-aged woman with acute COVID-19.

This chain connects TRBV3-1 (or the pseudogene TRBV3-2) to TRBJ1-2, with no clear D. There are 16 residues in the CDR3. Trimming cost V 6 bases and J 12 bases, with 29 bases left between them. From germline, CDR1 is LGHDT and CDR2 YNNKEL (reference sequence). DNA of the CDR3: TGTGCCAGCAGTCCCCAATTTGCGGTTAACGGTTTTTGGAACACCTTC. Its translation is CASSPQFAVNGFWNTF.

The chain is built from TRBV7-2 and TRBJ2-3; 9 bases map to TRBD2. CDR1 and CDR2 (germline): SGHTA, FQGNSA. CDR3 size: 14 residues. V shed 1 base, J shed 4 bases, and the junction held 0 bases outside the gene matches. CDR3 sequence (DNA): TGTGCCAGCAGCTTAGGACTAGCGGCAGATACGCAGTATTTT. This codes for CASSLGLAADTQYF.

The rearrangement joins TRBV19 to TRBJ1-5; 10 nucleotides agree with TRBD1. CDR1 and CDR2 from the germline V gene are LNHDA and SQIVND (reference sequence). Germline trimming cut 6 bases from V and 5 bases from J; bases unmatched to any gene: 7. This CDR3 is built from 15 residues. This chain's CDR3 is CASSDGTGAYQPQHF. The DNA for the CDR3 is TGTGCCAGTAGCGACGGGACAGGGGCTTATCAGCCCCAGCATTTT.

The V call is TRBV6-5, the J call TRBJ2-7; possible D gene TRBD1, 6 bases. Germline V gene sequence: CDR1 MNHEY, CDR2 SVGAGI. The length of the CDR3 is 14 residues. The germline V and J ends were trimmed by 5 bases and 1 base, with 12 bases remaining between them. The CDR3 region has the DNA TGTGCCAGCAGTCTGGACAGTGGATCCTACGAGCAGTACTTC. The encoded protein is CASSLDSGSYEQYF.

J is TRBJ2-5 and V is TRBV5-1; TRBD1 matches at 7 bases. CDR1 SGHRS and CDR2 YFSETQ come from the germline V gene. The length of the CDR3 is 15 residues. V shed 4 bases and J 2 bases; nucleotides not matched to a gene: 8. The CDR3 loop reads CASSSNPGQQETQYF. The CDR3 bases are TGCGCCAGCAGCAGCAACCCGGGACAGCAAGAGACCCAGTACTTC.

V is TRBV28 and J is TRBJ1-1; 8 bases are shared with TRBD1. CDR3 length equals 15 residues. V dropped 3 bases and J dropped 8; count of bases not matched to a gene: 11. The V gene's germline CDR1 is MDHEN and CDR2 SYDVKM. In DNA, the CDR3 is TGTGCCAGCAGTTTCGGGGACAGGCGGTATTCGGAAGCTTTCTTT. Protein: CASSFGDRRYSEAFF.

This chain uses TRBV7-9 with TRBJ2-2, with a possible D match to TRBD1 (5 bases). V was cut by 8 bases and J by 4 bases, with 20 bases left in between. From germline, CDR1 is SEHNR and CDR2 FQNEAQ (reference sequence). This CDR3 contains 16 residues. CDR3 amino acids: CASGINPRAPTGELFF. The DNA for the CDR3 is TGTGCCAGCGGCATAAACCCCAGGGCCCCCACCGGGGAGCTGTTTTTT.

The chain joins TRBV2 to TRBJ1-1, with D perhaps matching TRBD1 (6 bases). This CDR3 spans 15 amino acids. The V end lost 4 bases, the J end lost 3 bases, and 15 bases lay between the germline ends. Germline CDR1 and CDR2: SNHLY and FYNNEI. Written as DNA, the CDR3 is TGTGCCAGCAGTGCTACACCGGACAGCTACACTGAAGCTTTCTTT. Amino acid sequence: CASSATPDSYTEAFF.

This clone was seen once. Different DNA sequences within this sample yield the same CDR3. The chain employs TRBV6-5 and TRBJ1-5; TRBD1 matches at 8 bases. The CDR3 totals 13 residues. Trimming removed 6 bases from V and 4 bases from J; junction bases left unmatched: 2. Germline CDR1 MNHEY, CDR2 SVGAGI. As DNA, the CDR3 is TGTGCCAGCAGAAGACAGGGGAATCAGCCCCAGCATTTT. It translates to CASRRQGNQPQHF.

V usage is TRBV7-3 and J usage is TRBJ2-5; 8 bases fit TRBD1. With 4 bases clipped from V and 6 bases from J, the junction kept 10 bases outside the gene matches. CDR1 and CDR2 (germline): SGHTA, FQGTGA. The CDR3 consists of 15 residues. The CDR3 DNA is TGTGCCAGCAGCTCCGGACAGGGCACCGGGAAGACCCAGTACTTC. Translated: CASSSGQGTGKTQYF.

V gene TRBV20-1 combines with J gene TRBJ2-2; D gene unclear. V was trimmed by 3 bases and J by 6 bases, leaving 14 bases between them. CDR1 and CDR2 from the germline V gene are DFQATT and SNEGSKA (reference sequence). There are 14 residues in the CDR3. The CDR3 coding sequence is TGCAGTGCTAGTAGGCTAGTGGATTCCGGGGAGCTGTTTTTT. Translation gives CSASRLVDSGELFF.

The count of this clone is one. This rearrangement joins TRBV19 to TRBJ1-2; the D gene is possibly TRBD1 (5 bases). This CDR3 has 15 residues. V lost 4 bases and J 4 bases, leaving 16 bases between the germline ends. Per germline, CDR1 LNHDA and CDR2 SQIVND (reference sequence). Written as DNA, the CDR3 is TGTGCCAGTAGTACAAGAGGCCAGGGTGCCTATGGCTACACCTTC. Translating gives CASSTRGQGAYGYTF.

The chain combines TRBV6-1 with TRBJ1-6; D gene uncertain. Trimming pared 2 bases from V and 11 bases from J, leaving 13 bases between. The CDR3 covers 14 residues. Germline-derived CDR1 and CDR2 are MNHNS and SASEGT. CDR3 sequence: CASSETLNNTPLHF. DNA for the CDR3: TGTGCCAGCAGTGAAACGCTTAACAATACACCCCTCCACTTT.